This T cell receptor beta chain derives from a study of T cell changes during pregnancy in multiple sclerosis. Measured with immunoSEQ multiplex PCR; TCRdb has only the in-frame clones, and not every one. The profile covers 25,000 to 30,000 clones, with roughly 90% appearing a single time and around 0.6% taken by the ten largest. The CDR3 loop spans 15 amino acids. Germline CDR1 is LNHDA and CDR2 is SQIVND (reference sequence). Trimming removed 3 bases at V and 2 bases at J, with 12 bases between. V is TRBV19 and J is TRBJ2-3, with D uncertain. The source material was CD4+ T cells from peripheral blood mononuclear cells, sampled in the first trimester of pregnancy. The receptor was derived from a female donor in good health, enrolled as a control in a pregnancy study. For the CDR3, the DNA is TGTGCCAGTAGTATGTCCGGGTCCACCACAGATACGCAGTATTTT. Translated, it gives CASSMSGSTTDTQYF. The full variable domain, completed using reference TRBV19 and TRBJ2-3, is DGGITQSPKYLFRKEGQNVTLSCEQNLNHDAMYWYRQDPGQGLRLIYYSQIVNDFQKGDIAEGYSVSREKKESFPLTVTSAQKNPTAFYLCASSMSGSTTDTQYFGPGTRLTVL.